Listed below are T cell receptor beta chains from one sample, sequenced in a study of T cells in Graves' hyperthyroidism and ophthalmopathy. TCRdb re-called the multiplex PCR reads with MiXCR, one entry per CDR3 protein. Of over 250,000 distinct CDR3 sequences in the sample, approximately 14% are singletons; the top ten hold about 37%. Specimen: blood. Receptor source: a woman aged 40-49 years with Graves' ophthalmopathy. Each CDR3 is given with its conserved first and last residue. The D gene is left open where the match is weak. The size entry is marked missing in some rows and otherwise reads once, few, many or a size class.

TRBV27	-	TRBJ2-7	many	TGTGCCAGCAGGTCAAGGACGGCAGCGTCCTACGAGCAGTACTTC	CASRSRTAASYEQYF
TRBV11-2	-	TRBJ2-7	many	TGTGCCAGCAGCCCGACCCGGCGGACAACTTCCTACGAGCAGTACTTC	CASSPTRRTTSYEQYF
TRBV4-1	-	TRBJ1-2	-	TGCGCCAGCAGCCAACCGGGACGCAACAGAGGCTATGGCTACACCTTC	CASSQPGRNRGYGYTF
TRBV27	-	TRBJ1-1	many	TGTGCCAGCAGTTTACTAGGGAAAACTGAAGCTTTCTTT	CASSLLGKTEAFF
TRBV6-1	TRBD1	TRBJ2-2	many	TGTGCCAGCAGTCACCGACAGGGTGGGGCCGGGGAGCTGTTTTTT	CASSHRQGGAGELFF
TRBV9	-	TRBJ2-1	-	TGTGCCAGCAGCCCTAGGGACTTTAACAATGAGCAGTTCTTC	CASSPRDFNNEQFF
TRBV28	TRBD1	TRBJ2-7	many	TGTGCCAGCAGTTCCACGACAGGGTCGGTGGGTGAGCAGTACTTC	CASSSTTGSVGEQYF
TRBV2	-	TRBJ2-1	many	TGTGCCAGCGGCTTTGACTACAATGAGCAGTTCTTC	CASGFDYNEQFF
TRBV9	TRBD1	TRBJ1-3	once	TGTGCCAGCAGCGTAGGACCGGGACAGCCCGTGCGAAACACCATATATTTT	CASSVGPGQPVRNTIYF
TRBV20-1	TRBD2	TRBJ2-7	many	TGCAGTGCCCTTACTAGCGGGAACTCCTACGAGCAGTACTTC	CSALTSGNSYEQYF
TRBV28	TRBD1	TRBJ2-4	many	TGTGCCAGCAGTTTCCCCCAGGGGGCCCAGGGAAACATTCAGTACTTC	CASSFPQGAQGNIQYF
TRBV30	-	TRBJ1-2	-	TGTGCCTGGAGTGTAAGTTTTAATGGTGGCTACACCTTC	CAWSVSFNGGYTF
TRBV28	-	TRBJ2-5	-	TGTGCCAGCAGAGAAGGATCGAGGGGAGAGACCCAGTACTTC	CASREGSRGETQYF
TRBV20-1	TRBD2	TRBJ2-7	few	TGCAGTGCTATAAAAGCGGGGGTTTACGAGCAGTACTTC	CSAIKAGVYEQYF
TRBV12-3/TRBV12-4	-	TRBJ2-7	many	TGTGCCAGCAGCTGGCGCAGGCAGGGGGGTATCTACGAGCAGTACTTC	CASSWRRQGGIYEQYF
TRBV18	-	TRBJ2-3	-	TGTGCCAGCCCCGCCTTGGGACGGAACACAGATACGCAGTATTTT	CASPALGRNTDTQYF
TRBV7-8	-	TRBJ2-1	-	TGTGCCAGCAGCCTCCGGGACATGTGGCGGGAGCAGTTCTTC	CASSLRDMWREQFF
TRBV28	TRBD2	TRBJ2-4	few	TGTGCCAGCAGGACTTACGGGACTAGCGGGCCACTAGCCAAAAACATTCAGTACTTC	CASRTYGTSGPLAKNIQYF
TRBV6-5	-	TRBJ2-2	many	TGTGCCAGCAGTTACCCTAGTCGGCCCGGTGACACCGGGGAGCTGTTTTTT	CASSYPSRPGDTGELFF
TRBV12-5	-	TRBJ2-7	many	TGTGCTAGTGGTTTGAAGTTCCAGGGCACCTACGAGCAGTACTTC	CASGLKFQGTYEQYF
TRBV5-5	-	TRBJ2-7	few	TGTGCCAGCAGCTTGGAGCGGACTTTTAGCTCCTACGAGCAGTACTTC	CASSLERTFSSYEQYF
TRBV7-8	TRBD1	TRBJ2-6	few	TGTGCCAGCAGCTTATTAAAGGGGGCAGGAGGGGCCAACGTCCTGACTTTC	CASSLLKGAGGANVLTF
TRBV6-1	-	TRBJ2-2	many	TGTGCCAGCAGACGAGATGGAGTAGCTGGGGAGCTGTTTTTT	CASRRDGVAGELFF
TRBV20-1	-	TRBJ1-3	few	TGCAGTGCCTCCCGCCGCCAGGGAGGGGAATCTGGAAACACCATATATTTT	CSASRRQGGESGNTIYF
TRBV10-3	TRBD1	TRBJ2-5	many	TGTGCCATTCAATCGGGACAGGGAACAGAGACCCAGTACTTC	CAIQSGQGTETQYF
TRBV6-1	TRBD2	TRBJ2-7	many	TGTGCCAGCAGGGGGACTAGCTGGCCCTGGGAGCAGTACTTC	CASRGTSWPWEQYF
TRBV20-1	-	TRBJ2-4	-	TGCAGTGCTAGAGAAGGAGGCGGCCGAGGGGAGTACTTC	CSAREGGGRGEYF
TRBV12-3/TRBV12-4	-	TRBJ1-4	-	TGTGCCAGCAGCTACCTTGGGACGCTCGAAAAACTGTTTTTT	CASSYLGTLEKLFF
TRBV15	TRBD2	TRBJ2-1	many	TGTGCCACCAGCAGAGGGGGGGGGGTTACCTACAATGAGCAGTTCTTC	CATSRGGGVTYNEQFF
TRBV7-9	-	TRBJ1-6	many	TGTGCCAGCAGCTTAGTAGAGGGGTGGTCACCCCTCCACTTT	CASSLVEGWSPLHF